Following are 7 T cell receptor beta chains from one sample sequenced in a study of graft-versus-host responses after intestinal transplantation (dated by TCRdb to the early 2020s). The library was produced with the immunoSEQ multiplex PCR assay. TCRdb took over this immuneACCESS table, retaining in-frame rearrangements with V and J assigned. Such tables are incomplete; in checked studies, under half of the missing clones stem from an unresolved V gene, and the remainder is unexplained. Across this sample there are 12,000 to 15,000 clones, with 33% seen only once. The ten largest clonotypes hold approximately 1.8% of the sample. The sample's time point label, in plain terms: cells obtained before transplantation from donor or recipient. Mixed lymphocyte reactions plated about 200,000 CFSE-labeled pre-transplant responders with about 200,000 irradiated violet-dye-labeled stimulators and were cultured for six to seven days.

This specimen was alloreactive CD8+ T cells from a mixed lymphocyte reaction culture, taken before intestinal transplant. The cell subset or site tag for this specimen amounts to: CFSE-low proliferating T cells sorted from approximately 6-day pre-transplant mixed lymphocyte reaction (GvH or HvG direction). The receptors stem from a human patient who received an intestinal transplant.

The chain combines TRBV13 with TRBJ2-7; 7 bases are a match to TRBD1. CDR3 length equals 14 residues. The V segment lost 5 bases and the J segment 3 bases; nucleotides outside the gene matches: 7. Germline CDR1 reads PRHDT; CDR2 reads FYEKMQ (reference sequence). The CDR3 nucleotides are TGTGCCAGCAGCCTCCGGGACAGTGACTACGAGCAGTACTTC. Translation: CASSLRDSDYEQYF.

The chain uses TRBV4-1 and TRBJ2-1; TRBD1 agrees at 8 bases. CDR3 length: 15 residues. Germline CDR1 reads MGHRA; CDR2 reads YSYEKL. Trimming took 3 bases from V and 3 from J; bases not matched to a gene: 4. The DNA for the CDR3 is TGCGCCAGCAGCCAGAGACAGGGGTACTACAATGAGCAGTTCTTC. This encodes CASSQRQGYYNEQFF.

The CDR3 region is CASSQDPYTEASPLHF. The CDR3, as DNA: TGCGCCAGCAGCCAAGATCCATACACGGAGGCCTCACCCCTCCACTTT. The chain is built from TRBV4-3 and TRBJ1-6; D is uncertain. Trimming removed 0 bases from V and 10 bases from J, with 16 bases in between. The CDR3 spans 16 residues. Germline CDR1 and CDR2: LGHNA and YSLEER.

This clone was seen more than once but under ten times. The chain recombines TRBV18 with TRBJ2-7, with D possibly matching TRBD1 (6 bases). Trimming removed 1 base at V and 3 bases at J, with 13 bases between. Germline V CDR1 and CDR2: KGHSH, LQKENI. The length of the CDR3 is 15 residues. CDR3 region: CASSPHQGWIYEQYF. CDR3 bases: TGTGCCAGCTCACCACACCAGGGGTGGATCTACGAGCAGTACTTC.

The J gene is TRBJ1-4, the V gene TRBV7-9; 9 bases agree with TRBD1. The CDR3 has 15 residues. CDR1 and CDR2 (germline): SEHNR, FQNEAQ (reference sequence). V trimming: 5 bases; J trimming: 7 bases; junction bases outside the gene matches: 8. CDR3 nucleotide sequence: TGTGCCAGCAGCCATATTGACAGGGGGGGTGAAAAACTGTTTTTT. Amino acids: CASSHIDRGGEKLFF.

This chain links TRBV13 with TRBJ2-7; 11 bases are a match to TRBD2. The V and J ends lost 5 bases and 4 bases, in that order; junction bases with no gene match: 7. Per germline, CDR1 PRHDT and CDR2 FYEKMQ (reference sequence). CDR3 length: 15 amino acids. CDR3: CASSNSGGAEYEQYF. In DNA form, the CDR3 reads TGTGCCAGCAGCAATAGCGGGGGGGCCGAATACGAGCAGTACTTC.

This clone was seen a handful of times. V usage is TRBV9 and J usage is TRBJ2-5; TRBD2 aligns across 12 bases. Germline V CDR1 and CDR2: SGDLS, YYNGEE. The CDR3 is made up of 14 amino acids. The junction had 2 bases not matched to a gene; V was cut back by 7 bases and J by 1 base. This CDR3 is CASGTSGLQETQYF. The CDR3 DNA reads as TGTGCCAGCGGGACTAGCGGGCTCCAAGAGACCCAGTACTTC.